This TCR beta chain derives from a study of blood T cell repertoires in COVID-19. The overall study: PBMCs, B-cell-depleted T cells, or T cells provided the cDNA or gDNA that made up the material.

Generated by immunoSEQ multiplex PCR, the TCRdb table keeps only in-frame clones and is missing some. The data contain fewer than 300,000 clones, 80% to 95% of them seen just once; the ten biggest clones take up 1.1%. Per germline, CDR1 SGHNT and CDR2 YYREEE (reference sequence). Trimming shortened V by 3 bases and J by 1 base, and 7 bases separated the two germline ends. This CDR3 contains 13 residues. Those who participated ranged in age from roughly 18 to 89 years and resided in about 24 US areas. Participant-reported clinical history was the basis for cohort assignment. Donors in Cohort 3 who had recovered were those with two negative PCRs, healthcare professional clearance, or resolution of their symptoms.

This chain connects TRBV5-4 to TRBJ1-1, with D maybe TRBD1 (6 bases). Sequenced sample: PBMCs or T cells enriched from blood (not recorded which). The receptor's source is a young woman who had recovered from COVID-19. Here the CDR3 reads CASSSQGNTEAFF. CDR3 bases: TGTGCCAGCAGCTCACAGGGGAACACTGAAGCTTTCTTT.